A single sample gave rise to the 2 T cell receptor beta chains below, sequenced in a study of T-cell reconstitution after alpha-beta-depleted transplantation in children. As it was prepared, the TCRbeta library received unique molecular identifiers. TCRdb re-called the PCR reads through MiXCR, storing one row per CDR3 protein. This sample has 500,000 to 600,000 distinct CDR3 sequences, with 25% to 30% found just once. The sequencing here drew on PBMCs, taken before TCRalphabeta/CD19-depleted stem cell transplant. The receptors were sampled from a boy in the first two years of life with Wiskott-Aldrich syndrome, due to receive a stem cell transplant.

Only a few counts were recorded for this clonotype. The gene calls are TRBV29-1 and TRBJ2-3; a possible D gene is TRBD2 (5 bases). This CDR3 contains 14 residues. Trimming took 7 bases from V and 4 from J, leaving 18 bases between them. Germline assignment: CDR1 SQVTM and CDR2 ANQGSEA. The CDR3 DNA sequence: TGCAGCGCTACTCTGCGCCGGGGAGCAGATACGCAGTATTTT. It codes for CSATLRRGADTQYF.

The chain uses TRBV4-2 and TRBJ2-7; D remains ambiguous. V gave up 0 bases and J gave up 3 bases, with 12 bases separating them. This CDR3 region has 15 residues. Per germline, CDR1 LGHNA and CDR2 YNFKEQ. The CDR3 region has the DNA TGTGCCAGCAGCCAAGATCTTAGGGAATACTACGAGCAGTACTTC. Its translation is CASSQDLREYYEQYF.